Listed here are 28 T cell receptor beta chains from one sample, sequenced in a study of shared clonotypes between healthy human individuals (dated by TCRdb to the early 2020s). CD8 naive samples consisted of CD45RO-negative cells that were positively selected for CCR7, yielding a CD45RA+CCR7+ population without TemRA cells. Libraries came from the immunoSEQ multiplex PCR assay. What TCRdb holds here is the immuneACCESS table cut down to in-frame rearrangements. Part of the clones is not present; checked against another copy, under half of the missing clones reflect an unresolved V gene, and the others are unexplained. The sample table lists over 2,000,000 clones, 85% to 95% of them with a count of one. The top ten clones comprise approximately 1.7% of the sample. Sequenced sample: naive CD8+ T cells from PBMCs. What the cell subset or site label conveys for this sample: CD45RA+CCR7+. Receptors were obtained from a man aged 18 to 30 in good health. Some clones in this sample may be carry-over from other donors' samples.

The genes are TRBV10-3 and TRBJ2-7, with D hard to call. This CDR3 spans 11 amino acids. Trimming took 5 bases from V and 4 from J, leaving 6 bases between them. Germline values: CDR1 ENHRY, CDR2 SYGVKD. CDR3 DNA sequence: TGTGCCATCAGTTCAACTTACGAGCAGTACTTC. Residues: CAISSTYEQYF.

This chain links TRBV7-3 with TRBJ2-3, with 8 bases fitting TRBD1. Germline lookup yields CDR1 SGHTA and CDR2 FQGTGA. There are 22 residues in the CDR3. The J segment lost 3 bases and the V segment lost 5 bases, leaving 28 bases of the junction unmatched. CDR3 in DNA: TGTGCCAGCAGCGCCCGCGGCCCTGTAGCAGGGGGCCATTTGGGGTCGACAGATACGCAGTATTTT. It yields the protein CASSARGPVAGGHLGSTDTQYF.

This clone showed up just once. The chain is built from TRBV7-8 and TRBJ2-3; D possibly uses TRBD1 or TRBD2 (5 bases each). Trimming left V 1 base short and J 5 bases short, with 10 bases between. This CDR3 contains 14 residues. Germline V CDR1 and CDR2: SGHVS, FQNEAQ. The DNA for the CDR3 is TGTGCCAGCAGCTTAGGCCTGGGGGTAGATACGCAGTATTTT. This codes for CASSLGLGVDTQYF.

The chain joins TRBV15 to TRBJ1-3; perhaps TRBD1 as D (6 bases). V was clipped by 3 bases and J by 3 bases, with 12 bases between them. Germline lookup yields CDR1 LNHNV and CDR2 YYDKDF (reference sequence). CDR3 length: 15 residues. CDR3: CATSSLWTVGNTIYF. The CDR3 nucleotides are TGTGCCACCAGCAGCCTATGGACAGTTGGAAACACCATATATTTT.

As regards this clone: This sample also contains other DNA sequences that code for the same CDR3. The J gene is TRBJ2-1, the V gene TRBV18; 11 nucleotides match TRBD2. Germline V gene sequence: CDR1 KGHSH, CDR2 LQKENI. Trimming cost V 3 bases and J 2 bases; bases outside gene matches: 6. There are 17 residues in the CDR3. CDR3 residues: CASSPPGLAGTYNEQFF. The CDR3 DNA is TGTGCCAGCTCACCGCCCGGACTAGCGGGTACCTACAATGAGCAGTTCTTC.

V and J are TRBV9 and TRBJ2-5; possibly TRBD1 for D (5 bases). There are 14 residues in the CDR3. Trimming left V 4 bases short and J 0 bases short, with 10 bases between. Per germline, CDR1 SGDLS and CDR2 YYNGEE. The CDR3 sequence is CASSRWGDQETQYF. DNA of the CDR3: TGTGCCAGCAGCCGTTGGGGCGACCAAGAGACCCAGTACTTC. Supplemented by reference TRBV9 and TRBJ2-5, the full variable domain reads DSGVTQTPKHLITATGQRVTLRCSPRSGDLSVYWYQQSLDQGLQFLIQYYNGEERAKGNILERFSAQQFPDLHSELNLSSLELGDSALYFCASSRWGDQETQYFGPGTRLLVL.

In regard to this clone: Other DNA sequences within the sample encode an identical CDR3. This rearrangement joins TRBV7-9 to TRBJ2-1; no clear D gene. V lost 5 bases, J lost 7 bases, and 9 bases lay in between. Germline CDR1 is SEHNR and CDR2 is FQNEAQ (reference sequence). The CDR3 covers 12 residues. Here the CDR3 DNA reads TGTGCCAGCAGCAATTCCGGGAATGAGCAGTTCTTC. Residues: CASSNSGNEQFF.

This sequence joins TRBV14 and TRBJ1-1; D not certain. Germline assignment: CDR1 SGHDN and CDR2 FVKESK. The V gene lost 3 bases and the J gene lost 0 bases, with 8 bases spanning the gap. The CDR3 length is 14 residues. The CDR3 region is CASSHTQLNTEAFF. CDR3 in DNA: TGTGCCAGCAGCCACACACAGTTGAACACTGAAGCTTTCTTT.

The rearrangement joins TRBV27 to TRBJ2-7; D gene ambiguous. Trimming removed 6 bases from V and 2 bases from J, with 17 bases in between. Germline V gives CDR1 MNHEY, CDR2 SMNVEV (reference sequence). This CDR3 spans 15 amino acids. The CDR3 DNA reads TGTGCCAGCAGGCCCCGGAACTTAGACACCTACGAGCAGTACTTC. It encodes CASRPRNLDTYEQYF.

This clone has a handful of counts. This chain connects TRBV9 to TRBJ1-5; D gene uncertain. V lost 0 bases, J lost 0 bases, and 4 bases lay in between. CDR1 and CDR2 (germline): SGDLS, YYNGEE. The CDR3 extends over 14 amino acids. The CDR3 bases are TGTGCCAGCAGCGTAGACTATAGCAATCAGCCCCAGCATTTT. Amino acids: CASSVDYSNQPQHF. Full variable domain (remainder filled in from reference TRBV9 and TRBJ1-5): DSGVTQTPKHLITATGQRVTLRCSPRSGDLSVYWYQQSLDQGLQFLIQYYNGEERAKGNILERFSAQQFPDLHSELNLSSLELGDSALYFCASSVDYSNQPQHFGDGTRLSIL.

Only one count was recorded for this clone. The rearrangement joins TRBV29-1 to TRBJ1-5; tentatively, D is TRBD1 (5 bases). The CDR3 has 13 amino acids. Trimming shortened V by 6 bases and J by 6 bases, and 15 bases separated the two germline ends. CDR1 is SQVTM and CDR2 is ANQGSEA in the germline V gene. CDR3: CSVAQGLGQPQHF. The CDR3 coding sequence is TGCAGCGTGGCCCAGGGCTTAGGTCAGCCCCAGCATTTT. Full variable domain (outside the CDR3, taken from reference TRBV29-1 and TRBJ1-5): SAVISQKPSRDICQRGTSLTIQCQVDSQVTMMFWYRQQPGQSLTLIATANQGSEATYESGFVIDKFPISRPNLTFSTLTVSNMSPEDSSIYLCSVAQGLGQPQHFGDGTRLSIL.

This rearrangement joins TRBV19 to TRBJ1-2; D gene unclear. Trimming took 2 bases from V and 6 from J, leaving 13 bases between them. This CDR3 is built from 14 residues. Germline loops: CDR1 LNHDA, CDR2 SQIVND (reference sequence). CDR3 sequence reads: CASSIKVWGNGYTF. The DNA for the CDR3 is TGTGCCAGTAGTATAAAGGTCTGGGGTAATGGCTACACCTTC.

The chain carries TRBV6-6 and TRBJ2-1; perhaps TRBD1 as D (6 bases). There are 15 residues in the CDR3. Germline lookup yields CDR1 MNHNY and CDR2 SVGAGI (reference sequence). Deletions cut 2 bases from V and 8 bases from J, with 16 bases between. The CDR3 DNA reads TGTGCCAGCAGTTACGCCCGGGCAGGGGAGCATGAGCAGTTCTTC. Translation: CASSYARAGEHEQFF.

Comments on this clone: Other DNA sequences of this sample code for an identical CDR3. The J gene is TRBJ2-3, the V gene TRBV27, with D uncertain. CDR1 MNHEY and CDR2 SMNVEV come from the germline V gene (reference sequence). The CDR3 runs 12 residues. V shed 3 bases and J shed 4 bases, with 5 bases lying between them. The CDR3 reads CASSFSPDTQYF. CDR3 nucleotides: TGTGCCAGCAGTTTTTCCCCAGATACGCAGTATTTT.

For this clone: The same CDR3 arises from other DNA sequences in this sample as well. The genes are TRBV9 and TRBJ1-2; TRBD1 aligns across 7 bases. The CDR3 runs to 13 residues. From germline, CDR1 is SGDLS and CDR2 YYNGEE. Trimming took 2 bases from V and 5 from J; bases not matched to a gene: 3. This chain's CDR3 is CASSVQGGYGYTF. CDR3 sequence (DNA): TGTGCCAGCAGCGTTCAGGGGGGATATGGCTACACCTTC.

The chain is built from TRBV14 and TRBJ2-7; maybe TRBD1 (6 bases). CDR3 size: 15 residues. V lost 2 bases and J 0 bases, leaving 11 bases between the germline ends. The germline V gene has CDR1 SGHDN and CDR2 FVKESK. CDR3 loop: CASSQMRTASYEQYF. The CDR3 DNA reads as TGTGCCAGCAGCCAAATGAGGACAGCCTCCTACGAGCAGTACTTC.

The chain has TRBV5-1 and TRBJ1-2, with a tentative D call TRBD1 (5 bases). Germline CDR1 is SGHRS and CDR2 is YFSETQ. The CDR3 totals 17 residues. V gave up 4 bases and J gave up 4 bases, with 23 bases separating them. The CDR3 here is CASSGRDPMRVGYGYTF. The CDR3 DNA is TGCGCCAGCAGCGGCCGGGACCCGATGCGCGTTGGCTATGGCTACACCTTC.

This clone was recorded a few times. The chain joins TRBV19 to TRBJ2-1; TRBD2 aligns across 11 bases. In germline, CDR1 is LNHDA, CDR2 SQIVND (reference sequence). The CDR3 covers 15 residues. The ends lost 5 bases at V and 8 bases at J; junction bases unmatched: 8. In DNA, the CDR3 is TGTGCCAGTAGTCCGGGACTAGCGGTCGGGCATGAGCAGTTCTTC. It is translated as CASSPGLAVGHEQFF.

The chain recombines TRBV27 with TRBJ2-2; TRBD2 agrees at 13 bases. V was pared by 4 bases and J by 2 bases, with 7 bases of the junction left unmatched. The CDR3 length is 18 residues. Germline V gene sequence: CDR1 MNHEY, CDR2 SMNVEV (reference sequence). The CDR3: CASSSGLAGVVNTGELFF. DNA for the CDR3: TGTGCCAGCAGTTCCGGACTAGCGGGAGTGGTAAACACCGGGGAGCTGTTTTTT.

V gene TRBV11-2 combines with J gene TRBJ2-7; unclear D gene. The CDR3 has 15 amino acids. Trimming stripped 1 base from V and 0 bases from J, with 10 bases between. CDR1 SGHAT and CDR2 FQNNGV come from the germline V gene. The CDR3 is CASSLGVLSSYEQYF. CDR3 DNA sequence: TGTGCCAGCAGCTTAGGTGTCCTTTCCTCCTACGAGCAGTACTTC.

The chain has TRBV27 and TRBJ2-2, with 8 positions matching TRBD1. The junction had 6 bases not matched to a gene; V was cut back by 5 bases and J by 1 base. Germline-derived CDR1 and CDR2 are MNHEY and SMNVEV (reference sequence). The CDR3 is 16 amino acids. CDR3 loop: CASSPTGTGNTGELFF. The CDR3, as DNA: TGTGCCAGCAGTCCGACAGGGACAGGGAACACCGGGGAGCTGTTTTTT.

The rearrangement joins TRBV28 to TRBJ1-2; 9 positions match TRBD1. CDR3 length: 12 residues. Germline CDR1 MDHEN, CDR2 SYDVKM. Germline trimming cut 4 bases from V and 6 bases from J; bases unmatched to any gene: 0. DNA for the CDR3: TGTGCCAGCAGTTGGACAGGGGATGGCTACACCTTC. Translating gives CASSWTGDGYTF.

The gene calls are TRBV7-9 and TRBJ2-1; D uncertain. The length of the CDR3 is 14 residues. In germline, CDR1 is SEHNR, CDR2 FQNEAQ (reference sequence). The V end was cut by 1 base, the J end by 12 bases, with 16 bases between. The CDR3 region has the DNA TGTGCCAGCAGCTTAGACGTCCAGTTTGTTGGGCAGTTCTTC. Its protein product is CASSLDVQFVGQFF.

This clone was detected ten times or more. The V gene is TRBV6-4, the J gene TRBJ2-1, with 9 bases aligning to TRBD2. CDR1 and CDR2 from the germline V gene are MRHNA and SNTAGT. The CDR3 sequence is 15 residues long. The V gene end was trimmed by 0 bases and the J gene end by 8 bases; junction bases not matched to a gene: 5. The CDR3 region is CASSDSIAGVDEQFF. The DNA of the CDR3 is TGTGCCAGCAGTGACTCTATAGCGGGAGTCGATGAGCAGTTCTTC.

This clone has a handful of counts. The gene calls are TRBV28 and TRBJ2-3; 8 bases match TRBD2. Germline CDR1 is MDHEN and CDR2 is SYDVKM. The CDR3 is 16 residues long. The ends lost 4 bases at V and 2 bases at J; junction bases unmatched: 8. The CDR3 nucleotides read TGTGCCAGCAGTTCGGGAGGGCCATATCTCACAGATACGCAGTATTTT. Protein sequence: CASSSGGPYLTDTQYF.

CDR3 sequence reads: CSVVGGLPSYEQYF. CDR3 bases: TGCAGCGTTGTTGGCGGATTACCCTCCTACGAGCAGTACTTC. This chain connects TRBV29-1 to TRBJ2-7; D uncertain. Trimming left V 4 bases short and J 0 bases short, with 13 bases between. Per germline, CDR1 SQVTM and CDR2 ANQGSEA. This CDR3 contains 14 residues.

This clone appeared once. The chain uses TRBV27 and TRBJ1-3, with D possibly TRBD1 on 5 matching bases. The V and J ends lost 2 bases and 0 bases respectively, with 8 bases between them. The CDR3 consists of 15 residues. Germline CDR1 and CDR2: MNHEY and SMNVEV (reference sequence). The CDR3: CASSLGTGSGNTIYF. The CDR3 DNA is TGTGCCAGCAGTTTAGGGACGGGCTCTGGAAACACCATATATTTT.

The chain employs TRBV11-2 and TRBJ2-1; D remains ambiguous. Between the trimmed V and J ends, which lost 5 bases and 4 bases, there was a span of 9 bases. The CDR3 extends over 13 amino acids. The germline gives CDR1 SGHAT, CDR2 FQNNGV. The CDR3 spells CASSEETYNEQFF. In DNA form, the CDR3 reads TGTGCCAGCAGCGAAGAGACATACAATGAGCAGTTCTTC.